Listed below are T cell receptor beta chains from one sample, sequenced in a study of T-cell memory formation after mild COVID-19. TCRdb independently ran MiXCR on the 5' RACE reads; one entry per CDR3 protein. The sample lists 470,000 or so distinct CDR3 sequences, around a quarter occurring once. Specimen: PBMCs or a T cell subset sorted from them (not recorded which). Receptor source: an adult woman who had mild COVID-19 (a few samples of this study predate the infection). Cell type and time point are not known. Both conserved end residues are part of each CDR3. Fields, in order: J gene, V gene, CDR3 protein.

>TRBJ2-3|TRBV6-7
CASSEDRFTDTQYF
>TRBJ2-2|TRBV6-5
CAARRVAGLTGELFF
>TRBJ1-4|TRBV25-1
CASSVNRGDRPEKLFF
>TRBJ2-2|TRBV4-1
CASSQVHLRGQDGELFF
>TRBJ2-2|TRBV4-1
CASSQGDGNGELFF
>TRBJ2-5|TRBV12-3/TRBV12-4
CAGNSGRALETQYF
>TRBJ2-7|TRBV19
CASSMGPGAYEQYF
>TRBJ1-1|TRBV11-3
CASSSSGSKNTEAFF
>TRBJ1-5|TRBV9
CASSVAPGVQPQHF
>TRBJ2-6|TRBV7-2
CASSIVTGRFSGANVLTF
>TRBJ2-3|TRBV5-1
CASSSLTSGAGDTQYF
>TRBJ2-5|TRBV6-6
CASSHSTGTGETQYF
>TRBJ2-5|TRBV20-1
CSARQGRGQETQYF
>TRBJ1-4|TRBV15
CATSSRTGFGEKLFF
>TRBJ2-2|TRBV6-2/TRBV6-3
CASSYSGRGLNTGELFF
>TRBJ2-3|TRBV5-6
CASTLPAGDTQYF
>TRBJ2-7|TRBV5-1
CASSLGGPDTYEQYF
>TRBJ2-5|TRBV7-2
CASSLAWGGRDETQYF
>TRBJ1-3|TRBV3-1
CASSQDLGTGNTIYF
>TRBJ2-2|TRBV7-2
CASSLSGRGGTGELFF
>TRBJ1-1|TRBV5-1
CASSLETQNTEAFF
>TRBJ2-2|TRBV4-2
CASSPGGVTGELFF
>TRBJ2-3|TRBV9
CASSVAGEPDTQYF
>TRBJ2-2|TRBV4-3
CASSQVGRGNTGELFF
>TRBJ1-1|TRBV20-1
CSARGSGPWNTEAFF
>TRBJ2-1|TRBV7-2
CASSLSSGSYNEQFF
>TRBJ1-2|TRBV6-5
CASTPGPGFQGYTF
>TRBJ1-2|TRBV2
CASILQEGGSGYTF
>TRBJ2-3|TRBV20-1
CSARDGASTDTQYF
>TRBJ2-1|TRBV7-2
CASSLGSSGYNEQFF
>TRBJ2-5|TRBV24-1
CATSDLGETQYF
>TRBJ1-3|TRBV12-3/TRBV12-4
CASRSRGRGSGLTIYF
>TRBJ1-2|TRBV9
CASSVASRVGKDGYTF
>TRBJ2-3|TRBV27
CASSFLAGAHSFGTQYF
>TRBJ1-5|TRBV2
CASSYYREQPQHF